What follows are 12 T cell receptor beta chains derived from one specimen sequenced in a study of monozygotic twins with inflammatory bowel disease. For each CDR3 protein, TCRdb gives one entry from its re-call of the 5' RACE reads, without DNA. In all, the sample yields 200,000 to 250,000 distinct CDR3 sequences. The sample comprised blood. The receptors were sampled from a human donor with ulcerative colitis or Crohn's disease, or a healthy co-twin of an affected twin (not recorded which).

The chain couples TRBV2 to TRBJ1-6; TCRdb reports TRBD1, a call that lacks DNA to check it against. In germline, CDR1 is SNHLY, CDR2 FYNNEI. The CDR3 sequence is 14 residues long. CDR3: CASSEDRANSPLHF. Variable domain in full (rest from reference TRBV2 and TRBJ1-6): EPEVTQTPSHQVTQMGQEVILRCVPISNHLYFYWYRQILGQKVEFLVSFYNNEISEKSEIFDDQFSVERPDGSNFTLKIRSTKLEDSAMYFCASSEDRANSPLHFGNGTRLTVT.

The rearrangement links TRBV18 to TRBJ2-7; TCRdb proposes TRBD1, but this gene call is untestable without DNA. The CDR3 is 14 amino acids. Germline V CDR1 and CDR2: KGHSH, LQKENI. CDR3 region: CASSPGTVSYEQYF.

This sequence joins TRBV20-1 and TRBJ2-3. This CDR3 comprises 14 residues. Looked up from germline, CDR1 is DFQATT and CDR2 is SNEGSKA (reference sequence). CDR3 in amino acids: CSASYTAGTDTQYF.

The chain recombines TRBV5-1 with TRBJ1-5; the D call of TRBD1 rests on TCRdb alone, since no DNA is present to check it. Per the germline V gene, CDR1 is SGHRS and CDR2 is YFSETQ. The CDR3 covers 15 residues. The CDR3: CASSLVPTGNQPQHF. The whole variable domain, filled in from reference TRBV5-1 and TRBJ1-5, reads KAGVTQTPRYLIKTRGQQVTLSCSPISGHRSVSWYQQTPGQGLQFLFEYFSETQRNKGNFPGRFSGRQFSNSRSEMNVSTLELGDSALYLCASSLVPTGNQPQHFGDGTRLSIL.

This chain joins TRBV9 and TRBJ1-2; TCRdb's D call of TRBD1 is untestable without DNA. The CDR3 covers 16 residues. The germline V gene encodes CDR1 SGDLS and CDR2 YYNGEE. Here the CDR3 reads CASSSTRTGGNYGYTF.

Here the CDR3 reads CASSFGQNSNYGYTF. The chain combines TRBV5-1 with TRBJ1-2; TCRdb indicates TRBD1, and absent DNA this call remains unverified. CDR3 length: 15 residues. CDR1 and CDR2 (germline): SGHRS, YFSETQ.

This chain connects TRBV4-2 to TRBJ2-7; there is no DNA to check the TCRdb D call of TRBD1. This CDR3 comprises 15 residues. CDR1 and CDR2 (germline): LGHNA, YNFKEQ. CDR3 sequence reads: CASSQVRDSSYEQYF.

The rearrangement links TRBV12-3 or TRBV12-4 to TRBJ2-1; TCRdb designates TRBD2, a call that cannot be tested without DNA. The CDR3 runs to 15 residues. The CDR3 loop is CASSPAGLTSNEQFF.

V and J are TRBV5-1 and TRBJ2-2; as DNA is missing, the TRBD2 call by TCRdb cannot be tested. The CDR3 loop spans 16 amino acids. Germline CDR1 is SGHRS and CDR2 is YFSETQ. This CDR3 is CASRSGLAGGPGELFF.

The chain carries TRBV7-6 and TRBJ1-1. Germline-derived CDR1 and CDR2 are SGHVS and FNYEAQ. This CDR3 contains 15 residues. CDR3 sequence reads: CASSSRLGPNTEAFF.

V is TRBV20-1 and J is TRBJ2-2; TCRdb's D call of TRBD1 is untestable without DNA. The CDR3 has 18 residues. Germline CDR1 and CDR2: DFQATT and SNEGSKA (reference sequence). CDR3 sequence reads: CSARLTGLRKDGTGELFF.

The chain links TRBV29-1 to TRBJ2-6; absent DNA, TCRdb's TRBD1 call cannot be checked. The germline CDR1 and CDR2 sequences are SQVTM and ANQGSEA. CDR3 length: 20 residues. CDR3 region: CSVEERDMSGGESRANVLTF.